The 27 T cell receptor beta chains reported below all come from one sample, sequenced in a study of blood T cells in healthy people across ages. A second PCR of roughly 7 to 11 cycles used a sample-barcoded 5' primer and a J-beta primer mix. TCRdb processed the 5' RACE reads anew with MiXCR; each CDR3 protein has one entry. The sample holds 800,000 to 950,000 distinct CDR3 sequences; approximately 32% are singletons and the top ten take more than 8.5%. The same sample was also used in a study of T cells of mothers and their children.

Sequences were obtained from blood. Receptors were obtained from a woman aged 40 to 50 in good health.

CDR3 nucleotide sequence: TGTGCCAGCAGTTTAGGTGCGGGGAGTAGCGCAGATACGCAGTATTTT. Amino acids: CASSLGAGSSADTQYF. This chain uses TRBV12-3 or TRBV12-4 with TRBJ2-3; D possibly corresponds to TRBD2 (6 bases). Trimming stripped 1 base from V and 4 bases from J, with 15 bases between. The CDR3 consists of 16 residues.

In this sample, this clonotype turned up many times. The V and J genes are TRBV6-1 and TRBJ2-7; D call uncertain. Germline CDR1 and CDR2: MNHNS and SASEGT. With 3 bases removed from V and 2 bases from J, the gap between germline ends came to 11 bases. The CDR3 runs to 14 residues. The CDR3 reads CASSDGRSTYEQYF. CDR3 DNA: TGTGCCAGCAGTGATGGTCGGTCTACCTACGAGCAGTACTTC.

Concerning this clonotype: Being one base from a much bigger clone, this may be a read error. This chain uses TRBV6-6 with TRBJ2-4; 8 bases are a match to TRBD1. V dropped 5 bases and J dropped 1; count of bases not matched to a gene: 4. In germline, CDR1 is MNHNY, CDR2 SVGAGI (reference sequence). The CDR3 extends over 15 amino acids. The CDR3 loop is CASSGRTGAKNIQYF. CDR3 sequence (DNA): TGTGCCAGCAGTGGGAGGACAGGGGCCAAAAACATTCAGTACTTC.

This clonotype was seen more than once but under ten times. This chain connects TRBV6-6 to TRBJ1-2; no clear D. The V end was cut by 8 bases, the J end by 7 bases, with 20 bases between. Germline CDR1 and CDR2: MNHNY and SVGAGI (reference sequence). This CDR3 comprises 14 residues. The CDR3 region is CASRKEGSMAGYTF. For the CDR3, the DNA is TGTGCCAGCCGAAAAGAAGGATCTATGGCTGGCTACACCTTC.

The chain combines TRBV3-1 with TRBJ2-5; D may correspond to TRBD1 or TRBD2 (5 bases each). V lost 1 base and J 4 bases, leaving 22 bases between the germline ends. Germline CDR1 LGHDT, CDR2 YNNKEL (reference sequence). The CDR3 consists of 18 residues. The chain's CDR3 is CASSQGDLSGDAGETQYF. The CDR3 DNA reads TGTGCCAGCAGCCAAGGGGACCTTTCCGGAGACGCTGGAGAGACCCAGTACTTC.

This clonotype showed up many times. The rearrangement joins TRBV7-3 to TRBJ2-7; D is uncertain. CDR1 SGHTA and CDR2 FQGTGA come from the germline V gene. V lost 0 bases, J lost 7 bases, and 10 bases lay in between. The CDR3 extends over 13 amino acids. The CDR3 region has the DNA TGTGCCAGCAGCTTAACGTTAACTGGGGAGCAGTACTTC. It is translated as CASSLTLTGEQYF.

Regarding this clonotype: At one end, the junction sequence differs from germline, possibly due to a read error. The rearrangement links TRBV14 to TRBJ1-1; 8 bases align to TRBD1. Looked up from germline, CDR1 is SGHDN and CDR2 is FVKESK. CDR3 size: 16 residues. CDR3 DNA: TGTGCCAGCAGCCAAGGTCTGGGACAGGCGAACATTGAAGCTTTCTTT. Protein sequence: CASSQGLGQANIEAFF.

The chain is built from TRBV7-9 and TRBJ1-3; D remains ambiguous. Germline CDR1 is SEHNR and CDR2 is FQNEAQ (reference sequence). The germline V and J ends were trimmed by 5 bases and 4 bases, with 9 bases remaining between them. There are 13 residues in the CDR3. CDR3 in amino acids: CASSNRRGNTIYF. The CDR3 DNA reads as TGTGCCAGCAGCAACCGTCGGGGAAACACCATATATTTT.

This clonotype was detected a few times. V usage is TRBV6-2 or TRBV6-3 and J usage is TRBJ2-4; TRBD2 aligns across 7 bases. Per germline, CDR1 MNHEY and CDR2 SVGEGT. This CDR3 region has 18 residues. J was trimmed by 3 bases and V by 1 base; bases with no gene match: 12. The CDR3 DNA is TGTGCCAGCAGTTACTTACGCCAGGGAGGGTCGGGCAAAAACATTCAGTACTTC. Translated, it gives CASSYLRQGGSGKNIQYF.

This clonotype was found a few times. J is TRBJ2-3 and V is TRBV25-1; D uncertain. Trimming pared 5 bases from V and 1 base from J, leaving 10 bases between. The length of the CDR3 is 14 residues. Germline assignment: CDR1 MGHDK and CDR2 SYGVNS. CDR3 DNA sequence: TGTGCCAGCAGTCCCTCCTGGGGCACAGATACGCAGTATTTT. It translates to CASSPSWGTDTQYF.

V and J are TRBV2 and TRBJ1-4; tentatively, D is TRBD1 (6 bases). The V end was cut by 6 bases, the J end by 8 bases, with 16 bases between. CDR1 SNHLY and CDR2 FYNNEI come from the germline V gene. This CDR3 contains 14 residues. CDR3 residues: CASSEGDMGEKLFF. In nucleotides, the CDR3 is TGTGCCAGCAGCGAGGGGGACATGGGGGAAAAACTGTTTTTT.

The chain carries TRBV27 and TRBJ1-2, with D possibly matching TRBD1 (5 bases). V was trimmed by 6 bases and J by 3 bases, leaving 11 bases between them. Germline-derived CDR1 and CDR2 are MNHEY and SMNVEV (reference sequence). This CDR3 spans 13 amino acids. In nucleotides, the CDR3 is TGTGCCAGCAGCACCGACAGTGACTATGGCTACACCTTC. The encoded protein is CASSTDSDYGYTF.

The chain employs TRBV10-2 and TRBJ1-5, with D perhaps TRBD1 (6 bases). CDR3 size: 13 residues. Germline values: CDR1 WSHSY, CDR2 SAAADI. V lost 4 bases and J 7 bases, leaving 11 bases between the germline ends. The CDR3: CASSAGEGQPQHF. The CDR3 DNA sequence: TGCGCCAGCAGTGCAGGGGAGGGACAGCCCCAGCATTTT.

The chain carries TRBV7-6 and TRBJ2-1; D gene ambiguous. With 4 bases removed from V and 8 bases from J, the gap between germline ends came to 12 bases. This CDR3 spans 13 amino acids. Germline CDR1 and CDR2: SGHVS and FNYEAQ. DNA for the CDR3: TGTGCCAGCAGCTCCCAGCACCGAGATGAGCAGTTCTTC. Its translation is CASSSQHRDEQFF.

This clonotype came up a few times. The CDR3 coding sequence is TGTGCCAGCAGTTTTGGACCGGGAACCTACGAGCAGTACTTC. Amino acid sequence: CASSFGPGTYEQYF. J is TRBJ2-7 and V is TRBV12-3 or TRBV12-4, with a tentative D call TRBD2 (5 bases). The V gene lost 3 bases and the J gene lost 2 bases, with 11 bases spanning the gap. The length of the CDR3 is 14 residues.

This clonotype was detected ten times or more. V usage is TRBV9 and J usage is TRBJ2-7; D possibly uses TRBD1 or TRBD2 (6 bases each). Germline V gene lookup returns CDR1 SGDLS and CDR2 YYNGEE. The CDR3 has 12 amino acids. V was trimmed by 3 bases and J by 6 bases, leaving 10 bases between them. In nucleotides, the CDR3 is TGTGCCAGCAGCGGAGAGGGGGGCGAGCAGTACTTC. Translated: CASSGEGGEQYF.

This clonotype appeared a few times. This chain connects TRBV28 to TRBJ2-7; 8 positions match TRBD1. V lost 7 bases and J lost 1; bases outside the gene matches: 12. This CDR3 has 16 amino acids. Germline V gives CDR1 MDHEN, CDR2 SYDVKM. DNA of the CDR3: TGTGCCAGCAAATTCCGGGACAGGACCTTTTCCTACGAGCAGTACTTC. This codes for CASKFRDRTFSYEQYF. The full variable domain, completed using reference TRBV28 and TRBJ2-7, is DVKVTQSSRYLVKRTGEKVFLECVQDMDHENMFWYRQDPGLGLRLIYFSYDVKMKEKGDIPEGYSVSREKKERFSLILESASTNQTSMYLCASKFRDRTFSYEQYFGPGTRLTVT.

This clonotype was observed many times. The chain joins TRBV7-2 to TRBJ2-7; 7 nucleotides agree with TRBD1. The CDR3 is 14 amino acids. Trimming removed 5 bases from V and 6 bases from J; junction bases left unmatched: 10. Germline values: CDR1 SGHTA, CDR2 FQGNSA. DNA for the CDR3: TGTGCCAGCAGCCGAGGGACAGAGATCTCCGAGCAGTACTTC. Residues: CASSRGTEISEQYF.

The chain is built from TRBV28 and TRBJ2-3, with 8 bases fitting TRBD1. CDR1 is MDHEN and CDR2 is SYDVKM in the germline V gene. The CDR3 totals 14 residues. The V segment lost 4 bases and the J segment 5 bases; nucleotides outside the gene matches: 5. The CDR3 DNA sequence: TGTGCCAGCAGTTCCCGACAGGGGTTAGATACGCAGTATTTT. Protein: CASSSRQGLDTQYF.

This clonotype was seen at least ten times. J is TRBJ2-1 and V is TRBV4-3; tentatively, D is TRBD2 (5 bases). Germline CDR1 reads LGHNA; CDR2 reads YSLEER. This CDR3 spans 14 amino acids. Between the trimmed V and J ends, which lost 5 bases and 4 bases, there was a span of 12 bases. Here the CDR3 DNA reads TGCGCCAGCAGCTCTATACGAGGGTACAATGAGCAGTTCTTC. Its protein is CASSSIRGYNEQFF.

In its sample, this clonotype was seen a few times. V is TRBV20-1 and J is TRBJ2-7; D is possibly TRBD2 (5 bases). CDR1 is DFQATT, CDR2 SNEGSKA, per germline (reference sequence). The V gene lost 2 bases and the J gene lost 1 base, with 9 bases spanning the gap. The CDR3 length is 13 residues. This CDR3 reads CSARFPGSYEQYF. The CDR3 coding sequence is TGCAGTGCTAGATTCCCGGGATCCTACGAGCAGTACTTC.

In this sample, this clonotype turned up a few times. The rearrangement links TRBV20-1 to TRBJ2-1, with 8 positions matching TRBD2. The CDR3 has 16 residues. The germline V gene has CDR1 DFQATT and CDR2 SNEGSKA (reference sequence). Unmatched junction bases numbered 7, after V lost 2 bases and J lost 1 base. CDR3 loop: CSARQIAGSSYNEQFF. The CDR3 DNA is TGCAGTGCTAGACAAATAGCGGGGTCGTCCTACAATGAGCAGTTCTTC.

The chain links TRBV28 to TRBJ2-6; D gene uncertain. V shed 1 base and J shed 1 base, with 8 bases lying between them. This CDR3 has 16 amino acids. Germline loops: CDR1 MDHEN, CDR2 SYDVKM. The chain's CDR3 is CASSLSWQSGANVLTF. CDR3 coding DNA: TGTGCCAGCAGTTTATCCTGGCAGTCTGGGGCCAACGTCCTGACTTTC.

V and J are TRBV28 and TRBJ2-7; 10 bases map to TRBD2. Per germline, CDR1 MDHEN and CDR2 SYDVKM. CDR3 length: 17 amino acids. V was clipped by 6 bases and J by 3 bases; unmatched bases: 14. The CDR3 loop is CASRLWSSSGGLYEQYF. The CDR3 DNA follows: TGTGCCAGCAGACTTTGGAGTTCTAGCGGGGGCCTCTACGAGCAGTACTTC.

The gene calls are TRBV29-1 and TRBJ1-1; D gene ambiguous. Germline-derived CDR1 and CDR2 are SQVTM and ANQGSEA. CDR3 length: 13 amino acids. The ends were cut back, 2 bases at V and 1 base at J, with 8 bases in the middle. The CDR3: CSVERLTNTEAFF. The CDR3 DNA sequence: TGCAGCGTTGAAAGGCTAACGAACACTGAAGCTTTCTTT.

The sample holds a few counts of this clonotype. In nucleotides, the CDR3 is TGTGCCAGCTCCGACACCTCCGGACGGACGAATCAGCCCCAGCATTTT. It encodes CASSDTSGRTNQPQHF. V and J are TRBV19 and TRBJ1-5; no clear D gene. This CDR3 spans 16 amino acids. V shed 9 bases and J shed 4 bases, with 22 bases lying between them. The germline gives CDR1 LNHDA, CDR2 SQIVND (reference sequence).

A few counts support this clonotype. The chain carries TRBV2 and TRBJ2-5; TRBD1 agrees at 8 bases. This CDR3 has 16 amino acids. Germline assignment: CDR1 SNHLY and CDR2 FYNNEI. After removal of 7 bases from V and 0 bases from J, the junction contained 10 bases not matched to a gene. Written as DNA, the CDR3 is TGTGCCAGCAAAAAAGCTGGGACAGGAGACCAAGAGACCCAGTACTTC. It translates to CASKKAGTGDQETQYF.